This record looks at one TCR beta chain sequence and its context. Antigen: not known. The entry originates in a study of cytomegalovirus exposure and HLA in healthy donors. A multiplex PCR was run with 60 Vbeta primers and 13 Jbeta primers. Sequencing was performed with immunoSEQ multiplex PCR; in TCRdb, only in-frame clones are kept and a portion is missing. This repertoire shows some 200,000 clones, more than 85% found once; its top ten account for 1%. Study findings and constraints: In a later analysis, an Asian-associated ancestry cluster reportedly showed fewer N-insertions than the approximately 660-donor mean. TRBV6-2, TRBV6-3 and some other V segments were unresolvable in 87-base-pair reads.

Germline V gene sequence: CDR1 SSHAT, CDR2 FNYEAQ (reference sequence). The CDR3 spans 14 residues. V gave up 5 bases and J gave up 5 bases; unmatched junction bases: 6. This TCR came from a woman aged 18-30 years in good health and CMV-seronegative. The sequencing sample was made of PBMCs. This chain links TRBV7-7 with TRBJ2-3, with TRBD1 matching over 8 bases. CDR3 nucleotide sequence: TGTGCCAGCAGCCAGGGGACAGGAGGAGATACGCAGTATTTT. It is translated as CASSQGTGGDTQYF.